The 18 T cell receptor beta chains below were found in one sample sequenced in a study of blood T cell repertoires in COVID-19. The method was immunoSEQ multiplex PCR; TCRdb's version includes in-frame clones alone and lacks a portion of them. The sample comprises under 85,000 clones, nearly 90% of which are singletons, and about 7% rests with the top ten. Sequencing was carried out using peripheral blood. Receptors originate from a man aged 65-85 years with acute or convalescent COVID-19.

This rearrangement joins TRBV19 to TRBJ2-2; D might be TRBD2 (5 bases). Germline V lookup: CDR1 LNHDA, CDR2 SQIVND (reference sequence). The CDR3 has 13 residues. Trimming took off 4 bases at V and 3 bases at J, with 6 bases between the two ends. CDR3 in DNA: TGTGCCAGTAGTAGACTACACACCGGGGAGCTGTTTTTT. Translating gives CASSRLHTGELFF.

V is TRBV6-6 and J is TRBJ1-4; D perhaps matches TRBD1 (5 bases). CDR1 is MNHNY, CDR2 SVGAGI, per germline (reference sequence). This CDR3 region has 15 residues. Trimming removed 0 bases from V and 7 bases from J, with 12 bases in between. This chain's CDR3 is CASSYSTSGGEKLFF. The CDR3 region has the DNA TGTGCCAGCAGTTACTCGACTAGTGGGGGTGAAAAACTGTTTTTT.

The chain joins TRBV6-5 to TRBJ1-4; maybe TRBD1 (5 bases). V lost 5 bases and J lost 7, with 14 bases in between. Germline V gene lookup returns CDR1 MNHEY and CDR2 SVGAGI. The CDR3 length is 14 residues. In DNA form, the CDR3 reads TGTGCCAGCAGTACCAGGGAGGGGCGTGAAAAACTGTTTTTT. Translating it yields CASSTREGREKLFF.

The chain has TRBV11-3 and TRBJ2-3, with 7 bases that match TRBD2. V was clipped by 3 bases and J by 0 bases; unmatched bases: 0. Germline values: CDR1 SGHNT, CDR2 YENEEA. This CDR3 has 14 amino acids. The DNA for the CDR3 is TGTGCCAGCAGCTTTAGCGGGAGCACAGATACGCAGTATTTT. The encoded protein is CASSFSGSTDTQYF.

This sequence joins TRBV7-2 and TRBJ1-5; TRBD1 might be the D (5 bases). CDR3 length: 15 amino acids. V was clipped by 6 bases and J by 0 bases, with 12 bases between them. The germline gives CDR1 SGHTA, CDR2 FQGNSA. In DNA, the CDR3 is TGTGCCAGCAGACGAGACAGTTATAGCAATCAGCCCCAGCATTTT. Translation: CASRRDSYSNQPQHF.

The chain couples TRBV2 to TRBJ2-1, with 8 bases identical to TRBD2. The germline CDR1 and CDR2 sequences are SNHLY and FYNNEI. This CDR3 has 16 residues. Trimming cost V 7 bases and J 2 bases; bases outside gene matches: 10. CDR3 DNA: TGTGCCAGCACCCCACAACTAGCGGCAACCTACAATGAGCAGTTCTTC. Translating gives CASTPQLAATYNEQFF. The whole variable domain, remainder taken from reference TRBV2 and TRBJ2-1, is EPEVTQTPSHQVTQMGQEVILRCVPISNHLYFYWYRQILGQKVEFLVSFYNNEISEKSEIFDDQFSVERPDGSNFTLKIRSTKLEDSAMYFCASTPQLAATYNEQFFGPGTRLTVL.

In nucleotides, the CDR3 is TGCAGCGTTGAAGTGGAGGGAACAGATACGCAGTATTTT. Translated: CSVEVEGTDTQYF. The chain links TRBV29-1 to TRBJ2-3, with D possibly being TRBD2 (6 bases). Trimming took off 1 base at V and 3 bases at J, with 8 bases between the two ends. CDR1 and CDR2 (germline): SQVTM, ANQGSEA. This CDR3 spans 13 amino acids.

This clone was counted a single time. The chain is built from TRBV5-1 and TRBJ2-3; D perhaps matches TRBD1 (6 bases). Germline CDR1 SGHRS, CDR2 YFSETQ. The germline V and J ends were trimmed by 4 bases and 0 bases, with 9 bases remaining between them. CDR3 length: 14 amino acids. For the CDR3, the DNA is TGCGCCAGCAGCGCAGGGGTCAGCACAGATACGCAGTATTTT. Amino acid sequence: CASSAGVSTDTQYF.

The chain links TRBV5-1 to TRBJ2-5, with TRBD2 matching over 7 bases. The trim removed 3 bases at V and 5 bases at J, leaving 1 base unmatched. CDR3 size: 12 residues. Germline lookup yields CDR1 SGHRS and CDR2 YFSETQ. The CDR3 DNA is TGCGCCAGCAGCTGGGAGGGCGAGACCCAGTACTTC. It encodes CASSWEGETQYF.

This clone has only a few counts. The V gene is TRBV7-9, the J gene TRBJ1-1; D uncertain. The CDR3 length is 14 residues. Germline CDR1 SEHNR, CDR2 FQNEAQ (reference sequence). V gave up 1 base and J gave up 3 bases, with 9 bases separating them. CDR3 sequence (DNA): TGTGCCAGCAGCTTAGGTTTGAGGGACACTGAAGCTTTCTTT. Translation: CASSLGLRDTEAFF.

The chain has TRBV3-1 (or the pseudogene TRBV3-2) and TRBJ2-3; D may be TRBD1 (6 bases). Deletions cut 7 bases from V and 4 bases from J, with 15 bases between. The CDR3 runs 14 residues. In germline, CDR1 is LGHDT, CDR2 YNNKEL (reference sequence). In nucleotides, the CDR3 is TGTGCCAGCACTCCCTTTGGGGGCTCAGATACGCAGTATTTT. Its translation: CASTPFGGSDTQYF.

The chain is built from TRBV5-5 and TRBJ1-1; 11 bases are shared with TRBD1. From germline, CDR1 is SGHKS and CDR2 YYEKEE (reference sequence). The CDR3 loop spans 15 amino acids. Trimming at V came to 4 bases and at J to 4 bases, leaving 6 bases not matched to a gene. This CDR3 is CASSRQGTGGTEAFF. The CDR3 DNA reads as TGTGCCAGCAGCCGCCAAGGGACAGGGGGCACTGAAGCTTTCTTT.

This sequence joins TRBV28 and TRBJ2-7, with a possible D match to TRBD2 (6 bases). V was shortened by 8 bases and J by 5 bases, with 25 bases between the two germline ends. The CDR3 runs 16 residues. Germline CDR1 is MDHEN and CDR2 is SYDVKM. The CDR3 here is CASAYELWVTSHEQYF. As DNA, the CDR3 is TGTGCCAGCGCTTATGAACTCTGGGTCACTAGCCACGAGCAGTACTTC.

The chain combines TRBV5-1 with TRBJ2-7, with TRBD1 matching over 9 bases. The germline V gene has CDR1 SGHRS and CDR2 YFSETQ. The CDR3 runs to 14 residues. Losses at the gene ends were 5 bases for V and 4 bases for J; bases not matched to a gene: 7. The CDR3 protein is CASSSGTGNYEQYF. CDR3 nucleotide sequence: TGCGCCAGCAGTTCAGGGACAGGGAATTACGAGCAGTACTTC. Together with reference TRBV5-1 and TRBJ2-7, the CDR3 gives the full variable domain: KAGVTQTPRYLIKTRGQQVTLSCSPISGHRSVSWYQQTPGQGLQFLFEYFSETQRNKGNFPGRFSGRQFSNSRSEMNVSTLELGDSALYLCASSSGTGNYEQYFGPGTRLTVT.

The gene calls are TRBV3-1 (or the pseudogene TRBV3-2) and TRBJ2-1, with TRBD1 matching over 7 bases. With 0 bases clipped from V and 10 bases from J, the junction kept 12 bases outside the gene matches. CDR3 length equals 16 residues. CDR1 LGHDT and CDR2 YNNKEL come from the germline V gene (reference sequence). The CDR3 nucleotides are TGTGCCAGCAGCCAAGATCACAAGGGGGCGTACGCCGAGCAGTTCTTC. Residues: CASSQDHKGAYAEQFF.

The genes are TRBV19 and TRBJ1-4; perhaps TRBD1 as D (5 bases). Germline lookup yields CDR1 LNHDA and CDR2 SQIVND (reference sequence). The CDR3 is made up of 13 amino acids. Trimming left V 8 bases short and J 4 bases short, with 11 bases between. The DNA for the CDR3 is TGTGCCAGTTCTGGGGGGATTAATGAAAAACTGTTTTTT. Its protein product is CASSGGINEKLFF.

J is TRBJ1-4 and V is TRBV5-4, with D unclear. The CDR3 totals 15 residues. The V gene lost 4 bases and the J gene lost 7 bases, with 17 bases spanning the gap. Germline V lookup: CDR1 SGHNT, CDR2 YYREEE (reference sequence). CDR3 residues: CASSQTVGPVEKLFF. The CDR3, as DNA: TGTGCCAGCAGCCAAACAGTGGGTCCAGTTGAAAAACTGTTTTTT.

CDR3 nucleotides: TGTGCCAGCAGTGACGACAGGGCTCCCTACTATGGCTACACCTTC. It is translated as CASSDDRAPYYGYTF. The rearrangement uses TRBV6-6 and TRBJ1-2, with 7 bases identical to TRBD1. Germline assignment: CDR1 MNHNY and CDR2 SVGAGI (reference sequence). The CDR3 consists of 15 residues. V was clipped by 5 bases and J by 3 bases; unmatched bases: 9.